The table lists the clone carrying this T cell receptor (beta chain) with a count of one. The missing conserved phenylalanine or tryptophan at the end of this CDR3 makes a read error likely. Because the CDR3's place on the DNA is in doubt, the DNA is left out and the CDR3 is given as listed by TCRdb. The source of the sample is a study of tumor-infiltrating lymphocytes in oesophageal squamous cell carcinoma. From its first to its last residue, the CDR3 has 14 amino acids. CDR1 is SEHNR, CDR2 FQNEAQ, per germline (reference sequence). MiXCR, run by TCRdb on the PCR reads, gives a single entry per CDR3 protein. The sample shows fewer than 25,000 distinct CDR3 sequences, 30% to 35% of them seen only once.

The clonotype comes from a female donor with esophageal squamous cell carcinoma. Sequencing was done on a sample of esophageal tumor tissue. J is TRBJ1-1 and V is TRBV7-9; the D call of TRBD1 is as the table states it, not checked on the DNA. The chain's CDR3 is CASSLVPMSSSSGQ.